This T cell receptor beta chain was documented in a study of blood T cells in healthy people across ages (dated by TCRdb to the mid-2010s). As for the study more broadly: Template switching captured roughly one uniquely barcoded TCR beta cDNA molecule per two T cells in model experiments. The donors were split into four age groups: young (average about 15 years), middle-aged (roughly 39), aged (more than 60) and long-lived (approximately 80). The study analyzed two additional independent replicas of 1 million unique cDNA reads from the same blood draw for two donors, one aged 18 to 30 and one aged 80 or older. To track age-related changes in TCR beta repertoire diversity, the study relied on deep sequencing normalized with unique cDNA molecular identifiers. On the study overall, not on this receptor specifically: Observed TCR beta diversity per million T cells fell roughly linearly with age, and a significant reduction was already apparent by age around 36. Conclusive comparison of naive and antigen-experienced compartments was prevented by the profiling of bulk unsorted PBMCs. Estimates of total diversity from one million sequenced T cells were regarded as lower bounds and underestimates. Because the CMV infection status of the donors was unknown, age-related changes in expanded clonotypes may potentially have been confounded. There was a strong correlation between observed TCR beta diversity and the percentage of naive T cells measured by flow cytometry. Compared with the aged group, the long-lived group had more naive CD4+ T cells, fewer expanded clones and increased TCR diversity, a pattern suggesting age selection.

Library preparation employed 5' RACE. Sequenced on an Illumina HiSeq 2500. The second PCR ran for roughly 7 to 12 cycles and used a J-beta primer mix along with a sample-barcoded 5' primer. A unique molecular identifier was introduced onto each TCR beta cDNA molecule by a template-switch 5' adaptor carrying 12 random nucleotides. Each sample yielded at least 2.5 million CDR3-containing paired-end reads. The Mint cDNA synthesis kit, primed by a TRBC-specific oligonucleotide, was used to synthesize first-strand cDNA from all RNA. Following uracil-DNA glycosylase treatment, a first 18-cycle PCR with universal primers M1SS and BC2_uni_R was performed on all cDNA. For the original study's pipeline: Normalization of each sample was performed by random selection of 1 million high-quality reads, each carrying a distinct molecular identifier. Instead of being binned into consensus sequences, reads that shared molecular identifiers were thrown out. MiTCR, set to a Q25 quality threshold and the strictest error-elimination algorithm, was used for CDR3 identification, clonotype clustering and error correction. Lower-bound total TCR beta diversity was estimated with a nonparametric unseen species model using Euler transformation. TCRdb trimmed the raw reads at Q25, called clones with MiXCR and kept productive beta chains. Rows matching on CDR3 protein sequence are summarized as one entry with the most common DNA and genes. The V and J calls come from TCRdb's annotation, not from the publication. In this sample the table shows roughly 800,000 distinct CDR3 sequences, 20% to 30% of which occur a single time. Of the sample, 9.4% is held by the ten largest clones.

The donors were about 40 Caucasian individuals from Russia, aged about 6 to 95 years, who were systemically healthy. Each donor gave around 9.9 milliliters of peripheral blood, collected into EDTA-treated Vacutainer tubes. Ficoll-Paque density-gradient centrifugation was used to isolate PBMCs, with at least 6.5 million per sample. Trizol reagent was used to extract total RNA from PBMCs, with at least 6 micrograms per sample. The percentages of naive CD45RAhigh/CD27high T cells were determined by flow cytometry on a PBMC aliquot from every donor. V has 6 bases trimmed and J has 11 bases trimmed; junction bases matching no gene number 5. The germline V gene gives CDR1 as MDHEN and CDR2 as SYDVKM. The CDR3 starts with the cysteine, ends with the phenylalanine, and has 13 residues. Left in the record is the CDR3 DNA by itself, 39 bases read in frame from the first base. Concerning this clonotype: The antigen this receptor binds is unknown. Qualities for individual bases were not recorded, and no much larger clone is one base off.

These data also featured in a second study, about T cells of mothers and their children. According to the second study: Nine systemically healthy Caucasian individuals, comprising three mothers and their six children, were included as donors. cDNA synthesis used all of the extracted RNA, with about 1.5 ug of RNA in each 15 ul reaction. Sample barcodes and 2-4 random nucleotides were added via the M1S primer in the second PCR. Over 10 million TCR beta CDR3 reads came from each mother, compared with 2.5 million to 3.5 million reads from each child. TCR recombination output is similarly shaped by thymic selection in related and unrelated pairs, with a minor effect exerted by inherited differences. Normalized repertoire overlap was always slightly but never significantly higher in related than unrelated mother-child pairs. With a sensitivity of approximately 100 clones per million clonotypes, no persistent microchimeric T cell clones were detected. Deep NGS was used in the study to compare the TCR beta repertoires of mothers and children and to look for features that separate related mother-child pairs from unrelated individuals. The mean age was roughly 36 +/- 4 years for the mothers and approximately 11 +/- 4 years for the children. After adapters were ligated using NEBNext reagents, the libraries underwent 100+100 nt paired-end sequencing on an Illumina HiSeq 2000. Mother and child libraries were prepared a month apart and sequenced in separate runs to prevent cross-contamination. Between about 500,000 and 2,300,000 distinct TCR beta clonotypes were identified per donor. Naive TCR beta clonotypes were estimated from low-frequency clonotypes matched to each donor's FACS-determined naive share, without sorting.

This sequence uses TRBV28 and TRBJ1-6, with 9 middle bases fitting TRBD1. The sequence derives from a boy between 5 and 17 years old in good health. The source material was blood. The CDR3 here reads CASSLDRGAPLHF. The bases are TGTGCCAGCAGCCTCGACAGGGGGGCACCCCTCCACTTT.